These 12 T cell receptor beta chains were all obtained from the same sample, sequenced in a study of T cell changes during pregnancy in multiple sclerosis. Only in-frame clones appear in the TCRdb table, and some are missing; sequencing was by immunoSEQ multiplex PCR. The sample holds 40,000 to 60,000 clones, over 90% seen once. The source was peripheral blood, collected after pregnancy. The receptors were gathered from a female donor with multiple sclerosis, enrolled in a pregnancy study.

V gene TRBV19 combines with J gene TRBJ1-1, with no clear D. The CDR3 covers 11 residues. V lost 8 bases and J 1 base, leaving 5 bases between the germline ends. CDR1 LNHDA and CDR2 SQIVND come from the germline V gene (reference sequence). CDR3 coding DNA: TGTGCCAGTCGGGAGAACACTGAAGCTTTCTTT. Translated, it gives CASRENTEAFF. The full variable domain, completed using reference TRBV19 and TRBJ1-1, is DGGITQSPKYLFRKEGQNVTLSCEQNLNHDAMYWYRQDPGQGLRLIYYSQIVNDFQKGDIAEGYSVSREKKESFPLTVTSAQKNPTAFYLCASRENTEAFFGQGTRLTVV.

The V call is TRBV11-3, the J call TRBJ2-2; 12 bases map to TRBD2. The CDR3 is 12 amino acids. Germline V gene sequence: CDR1 SGHNT, CDR2 YENEEA. CDR3 DNA sequence: TGTGCTTCTAGCGGGGGGGCCCGGGAGCTGTTTTTT. This translates into CASSGGARELFF. The full variable domain, with the rest looked up from reference TRBV11-3 and TRBJ2-2, is EAGVVQSPRYKIIEKKQPVAFWCNPISGHNTLYWYLQNLGQGPELLIRYENEEAVDDSQLPKDRFSAERLKGVDSTLKIQPAELGDSAVYLCASSGGARELFFGEGSRLTVL.

The gene calls are TRBV7-6 and TRBJ2-3, with 8 bases aligning to TRBD1. The CDR3 consists of 13 residues. Looked up from germline, CDR1 is SGHVS and CDR2 is FNYEAQ. V gave up 4 bases and J gave up 14 bases; unmatched junction bases: 11. The CDR3 DNA reads TGTGCCAGCAGCTCAGGCACGGACAGGGACAGGTATTTT. It specifies CASSSGTDRDRYF.

This chain links TRBV4-3 with TRBJ2-7; 7 bases align to TRBD2. The CDR3 sequence is 15 residues long. V shed 1 base, J shed 4 bases, and the junction held 7 bases outside the gene matches. Germline loops: CDR1 LGHNA, CDR2 YSLEER. CDR3 protein: CASSQAVGGGYEQYF. The CDR3 nucleotides are TGCGCCAGCAGCCAAGCGGTGGGGGGGGGTTACGAGCAGTACTTC.

The V call is TRBV5-6, the J call TRBJ1-2; D gene uncertain. The CDR3 sequence is 14 residues long. CDR1 is SGHDT, CDR2 YYEEEE, per germline. The V and J ends lost 4 bases and 4 bases respectively, with 14 bases between them. CDR3 protein: CASSPREVLYGYTF. The CDR3, as DNA: TGTGCCAGCAGCCCCCGGGAGGTTCTCTATGGCTACACCTTC. Based on the CDR3 plus reference TRBV5-6 and TRBJ1-2, the full variable domain is DAGVTQSPTHLIKTRGQQVTLRCSPKSGHDTVSWYQQALGQGPQFIFQYYEEEERQRGNFPDRFSGHQFPNYSSELNVNALLLGDSALYLCASSPREVLYGYTFGSGTRLTVV.

The chain couples TRBV9 to TRBJ2-7; 10 positions match TRBD2. CDR1 and CDR2 (germline): SGDLS, YYNGEE. V lost 5 bases, J lost 3 bases, and 8 bases stayed unmatched. The length of the CDR3 is 15 residues. The CDR3 sequence is CASSYSPSGGYEQYF. As DNA, the CDR3 is TGTGCCAGCAGTTACTCGCCTAGCGGGGGCTACGAGCAGTACTTC.

The chain carries TRBV9 and TRBJ2-1, with D unresolved. CDR3 size: 14 residues. CDR1 and CDR2 from the germline V gene are SGDLS and YYNGEE. Trimming removed 0 bases at V and 4 bases at J, with 8 bases between. CDR3 nucleotides: TGTGCCAGCAGCGTAGGGGCAGCTTACAATGAGCAGTTCTTC. Encoded protein: CASSVGAAYNEQFF.

V and J are TRBV7-8 and TRBJ2-7; 8 bases match TRBD1. The CDR3 length is 15 residues. Trimming removed 5 bases from V and 3 bases from J; junction bases left unmatched: 9. Germline CDR1 and CDR2: SGHVS and FQNEAQ. The CDR3 region has the DNA TGTGCCAGCAGCGCTGCCGGGACAGGTGACTACGAGCAGTACTTC. Translated, it gives CASSAAGTGDYEQYF.

The chain is built from TRBV9 and TRBJ1-2, with 7 bases lining up with TRBD1. The CDR3 has 16 amino acids. V was clipped by 0 bases and J by 4 bases; unmatched bases: 9. Germline values: CDR1 SGDLS, CDR2 YYNGEE. Here the CDR3 reads CASSVAEGRGLYGYTF. CDR3 bases: TGTGCCAGCAGCGTAGCGGAGGGAAGGGGGCTCTATGGCTACACCTTC. The whole variable domain, remainder taken from reference TRBV9 and TRBJ1-2, is DSGVTQTPKHLITATGQRVTLRCSPRSGDLSVYWYQQSLDQGLQFLIQYYNGEERAKGNILERFSAQQFPDLHSELNLSSLELGDSALYFCASSVAEGRGLYGYTFGSGTRLTVV.

This clone was seen just once. CDR3 bases: TGTGCCAGCAGCCCTAGCACAGATACGCAGTATTTT. This translates into CASSPSTDTQYF. This chain joins TRBV7-8 and TRBJ2-3; D gene uncertain. From germline, CDR1 is SGHVS and CDR2 FQNEAQ. V lost 5 bases and J lost 0, with 3 bases in between. The CDR3 is made up of 12 amino acids.

The chain recombines TRBV9 with TRBJ1-3, with TRBD1 matching 12 bases. The trim removed 0 bases at V and 2 bases at J, leaving 3 bases unmatched. The germline gives CDR1 SGDLS, CDR2 YYNGEE. CDR3 length: 17 amino acids. The CDR3 DNA is TGTGCCAGCAGCGTAGAAGGGGACAGGGGGCCTGGAAACACCATATATTTT. Translating gives CASSVEGDRGPGNTIYF. The variable domain in full, completed from reference TRBV9 and TRBJ1-3, reads DSGVTQTPKHLITATGQRVTLRCSPRSGDLSVYWYQQSLDQGLQFLIQYYNGEERAKGNILERFSAQQFPDLHSELNLSSLELGDSALYFCASSVEGDRGPGNTIYFGEGSWLTVV.

This clone was recorded once. The chain joins TRBV5-6 to TRBJ1-5; D not resolved. This CDR3 is built from 15 residues. The V end lost 2 bases, the J end lost 0 bases, and 9 bases lay between the germline ends. Germline V lookup: CDR1 SGHDT, CDR2 YYEEEE. The CDR3 DNA reads TGTGCCAGCAGCTTAGCTTCGGGTAGCAATCAGCCCCAGCATTTT. It translates to CASSLASGSNQPQHF. The full variable domain, rest sourced from reference TRBV5-6 and TRBJ1-5, is DAGVTQSPTHLIKTRGQQVTLRCSPKSGHDTVSWYQQALGQGPQFIFQYYEEEERQRGNFPDRFSGHQFPNYSSELNVNALLLGDSALYLCASSLASGSNQPQHFGDGTRLSIL.